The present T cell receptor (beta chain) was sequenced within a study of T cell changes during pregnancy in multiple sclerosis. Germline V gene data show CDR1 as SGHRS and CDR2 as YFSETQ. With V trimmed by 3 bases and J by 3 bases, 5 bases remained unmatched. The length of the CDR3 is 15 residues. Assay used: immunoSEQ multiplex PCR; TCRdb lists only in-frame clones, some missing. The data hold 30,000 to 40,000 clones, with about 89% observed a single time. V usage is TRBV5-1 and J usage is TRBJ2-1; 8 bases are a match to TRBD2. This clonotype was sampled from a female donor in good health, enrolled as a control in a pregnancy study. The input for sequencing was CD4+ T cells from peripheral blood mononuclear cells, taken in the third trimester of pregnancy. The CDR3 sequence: CASSSTSANYNEQFF. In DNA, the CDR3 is TGCGCCAGCAGCTCGACTAGCGCTAACTACAATGAGCAGTTCTTC.